One and the same sample provided the 15 T cell receptor beta chains below, sequenced in a study of cytomegalovirus exposure and HLA in healthy donors. The PCR used 60 Vbeta and 13 Jbeta primers. Method: immunoSEQ multiplex PCR; TCRdb's copy keeps in-frame clones and lacks some. The data hold approximately 160,000 clones, with roughly 84% observed a single time. The sequenced material came from PBMCs. These receptors came from a male donor in good health and CMV-seronegative.

V is TRBV19 and J is TRBJ2-1; TRBD2 might be the D (7 bases). The CDR3 totals 15 residues. The germline gives CDR1 LNHDA, CDR2 SQIVND (reference sequence). V gave up 3 bases and J gave up 1 base, with 10 bases separating them. This CDR3 reads CASSMGGASYNEQFF. The CDR3 bases are TGTGCCAGTAGTATGGGGGGGGCGTCCTACAATGAGCAGTTCTTC.

V usage is TRBV5-1 and J usage is TRBJ1-1; TRBD1 matches at 8 bases. Trimming cost V 4 bases and J 6 bases; bases outside gene matches: 8. This CDR3 contains 14 residues. Germline V gene data show CDR1 as SGHRS and CDR2 as YFSETQ. The CDR3 here is CASSRKTGDAEAFF. The CDR3 DNA follows: TGCGCCAGCAGCAGAAAGACAGGGGACGCTGAAGCTTTCTTT.

The sample holds a few counts of this clone. This chain uses TRBV7-6 with TRBJ2-5; D call uncertain. CDR1 is SGHVS and CDR2 is FNYEAQ in the germline V gene. The CDR3 loop spans 14 amino acids. The V end was cut by 5 bases, the J end by 3 bases, with 13 bases between. This chain's CDR3 is CASSRQVWEETQYF. The CDR3 coding sequence is TGTGCCAGCAGCCGTCAGGTCTGGGAAGAGACCCAGTACTTC.

This rearrangement joins TRBV14 to TRBJ2-3; D unclear. Trimming cost V 2 bases and J 4 bases, with 10 bases left between them. The germline V gene encodes CDR1 SGHDN and CDR2 FVKESK. This CDR3 is 14 amino acids long. The CDR3 region is CASSQMMRADTQYF. The DNA of the CDR3 is TGTGCCAGCAGCCAAATGATGCGAGCAGATACGCAGTATTTT.

This chain links TRBV25-1 with TRBJ2-7; 7 bases are shared with TRBD1. Germline V CDR1 and CDR2: MGHDK, SYGVNS. V shed 3 bases and J 4 bases; nucleotides not matched to a gene: 9. CDR3 size: 15 residues. The CDR3 here is CASSEKGQGEYEQYF. DNA for the CDR3: TGTGCCAGCAGTGAGAAGGGGCAGGGGGAGTACGAGCAGTACTTC.

A single count supports this clone. This chain uses TRBV5-6 with TRBJ2-7; the match to TRBD2 covers 8 bases. The germline V gene has CDR1 SGHDT and CDR2 YYEEEE. The trim removed 3 bases at V and 6 bases at J, leaving 11 bases unmatched. The CDR3 extends over 15 amino acids. Written as DNA, the CDR3 is TGTGCCAGCAGCTGGGGTGGACTAGCAGGTCCCGAGCAGTACTTC. Amino acid sequence: CASSWGGLAGPEQYF.

This clone was counted a few times. The chain has TRBV2 and TRBJ2-1, with 12 bases lining up with TRBD2. The J segment lost 9 bases and the V segment lost 5 bases, leaving 2 bases of the junction unmatched. From germline, CDR1 is SNHLY and CDR2 FYNNEI. The CDR3 is made up of 13 amino acids. CDR3 sequence reads: CASSTSGRSEQFF. CDR3 DNA: TGTGCCAGCAGTACTAGCGGGAGGAGTGAGCAGTTCTTC.

The chain links TRBV4-2 to TRBJ2-1; no firm D call. Trimming pared 2 bases from V and 3 bases from J, leaving 14 bases between. This CDR3 contains 16 residues. Germline V gives CDR1 LGHNA, CDR2 YNFKEQ. The CDR3 DNA follows: TGTGCCAGCAGCCAAAGTACAAGCGAGATCTACAATGAGCAGTTCTTC. This sequence encodes CASSQSTSEIYNEQFF.

V gene TRBV6-6 combines with J gene TRBJ1-3; D is undetermined. Per germline, CDR1 MNHNY and CDR2 SVGAGI (reference sequence). Trimming removed 11 bases from V and 3 bases from J, with 17 bases in between. The CDR3 is 14 residues long. CDR3 nucleotides: TGTGCCGTCTCGCAGTCAGGTCATGGAAACACCATATATTTT. It translates to CAVSQSGHGNTIYF.

This chain joins TRBV9 and TRBJ2-5; 10 positions match TRBD1. The CDR3 length is 15 residues. The ends lost 1 base at V and 5 bases at J; junction bases unmatched: 5. In germline, CDR1 is SGDLS, CDR2 YYNGEE. In DNA, the CDR3 is TGTGCCAGCAGCGTAAAGGGACAGGGGTGGGAGACCCAGTACTTC. Its protein product is CASSVKGQGWETQYF.

The V and J genes are TRBV5-1 and TRBJ1-2, with a possible D match to TRBD1 (5 bases). The CDR3 totals 13 residues. Trimming took off 2 bases at V and 4 bases at J, with 9 bases between the two ends. CDR1 and CDR2 (germline): SGHRS, YFSETQ. The CDR3 bases are TGCGCCAGCAGCTTACAGGAGAGCTATGGCTACACCTTC. It is translated as CASSLQESYGYTF.

Only a few counts were recorded for this clone. The rearrangement links TRBV2 to TRBJ1-4; tentatively, D is TRBD1 (5 bases). In germline, CDR1 is SNHLY, CDR2 FYNNEI. This CDR3 is 15 amino acids long. Trimming pared 11 bases from V and 1 base from J, leaving 17 bases between. CDR3 bases: TGTGCCCCCCGCCACTCGGGGGGAACTAATGAAAAACTGTTTTTT. It is translated as CAPRHSGGTNEKLFF.

The genes are TRBV5-1 and TRBJ2-5; D is possibly TRBD1 (6 bases). The CDR3 runs to 15 residues. CDR1 and CDR2 from the germline V gene are SGHRS and YFSETQ. V was shortened by 0 bases and J by 0 bases, with 9 bases between the two germline ends. CDR3 sequence (DNA): TGCGCCAGCAGCTTGGTGACAGGCCACCAAGAGACCCAGTACTTC. It codes for CASSLVTGHQETQYF.

The V call is TRBV28, the J call TRBJ1-1; possibly TRBD1 for D (5 bases). There are 13 residues in the CDR3. Germline V lookup: CDR1 MDHEN, CDR2 SYDVKM. Trimming shortened V by 3 bases and J by 11 bases, and 16 bases separated the two germline ends. CDR3 in DNA: TGTGCCAGCAGTTTTCCGGGGGTAGTATGGGCTTTCTTT. Protein: CASSFPGVVWAFF.

V usage is TRBV18 and J usage is TRBJ1-3; 7 bases map to TRBD1. J gave up 0 bases and V 3 bases, and 8 bases lay outside the gene matches. Per germline, CDR1 KGHSH and CDR2 LQKENI. This CDR3 contains 17 residues. CDR3 region: CASSPPGQANSGNTIYF. The CDR3 bases are TGTGCCAGCTCACCCCCCGGACAGGCGAACTCTGGAAACACCATATATTTT.